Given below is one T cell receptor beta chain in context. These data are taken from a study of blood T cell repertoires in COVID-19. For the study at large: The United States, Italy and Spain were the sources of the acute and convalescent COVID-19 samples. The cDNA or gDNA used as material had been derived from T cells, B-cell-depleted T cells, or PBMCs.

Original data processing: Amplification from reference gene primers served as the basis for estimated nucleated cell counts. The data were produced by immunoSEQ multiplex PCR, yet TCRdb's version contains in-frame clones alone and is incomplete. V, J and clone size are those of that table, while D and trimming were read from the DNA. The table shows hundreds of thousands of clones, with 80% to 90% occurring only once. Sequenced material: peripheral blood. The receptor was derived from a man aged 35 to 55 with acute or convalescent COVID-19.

The CDR3 region is CASSLGQGLGNTIYF. DNA of the CDR3: TGTGCCAGCAGCTTGGGACAGGGGCTTGGAAACACCATATATTTT. This chain connects TRBV5-6 to TRBJ1-3, with 8 bases that match TRBD1. The CDR3 spans 15 residues. CDR1 is SGHDT and CDR2 is YYEEEE in the germline V gene. J gave up 3 bases and V 0 bases, and 2 bases lay outside the gene matches.